This T cell receptor (beta chain) was identified in a study of cytomegalovirus exposure and HLA in healthy donors. Study-level results: Analyzed later, most CMV-associated TCR beta chains appeared HLA-restricted. Immune exposure information comprised only CMV serostatus.

For this clone: Its antigen is as yet unknown.

CDR1 is SGHRS and CDR2 is YFSETQ in the germline V gene. CDR3 length: 15 amino acids. V was pared by 4 bases and J by 2 bases, with 15 bases between. In the PCR, 60 Vbeta and 13 Jbeta primers were used. Repertoires were generated with immunoSEQ multiplex PCR, while TCRdb's copy carries only in-frame clones and drops some. The sample gives about 31,000 clones, about 65% of which show up once; about a fifth is in the top ten. The receptor was isolated from a man aged 50 to 59 in good health and CMV-seropositive. V and J are TRBV5-1 and TRBJ2-5; TRBD2 is a possible D gene (5 bases). The sample was PBMCs. CDR3 loop: CASSLGYGDQETQYF. In DNA, the CDR3 is TGCGCCAGCAGCCTTGGGTACGGGGATCAAGAGACCCAGTACTTC. The complete variable domain, with remaining parts taken from reference TRBV5-1 and TRBJ2-5, reads KAGVTQTPRYLIKTRGQQVTLSCSPISGHRSVSWYQQTPGQGLQFLFEYFSETQRNKGNFPGRFSGRQFSNSRSEMNVSTLELGDSALYLCASSLGYGDQETQYFGPGTRLLVL.